Sequencing of this TCR beta chain was carried out in a study of CD8+CD57+ T cells in acquired aplastic anemia. Overall study: CD4+ and CD8+ cells, once sorted, gave DNA averaging roughly 3 ug. Healthy CD8+ samples averaged around 12 million reads.

Study outcomes and limitations: Sharing between patients and controls was observed for twenty-nine CD8+ CDR3 sequences.

According to the study, genomic DNA was the template for TCR beta VDJ and CDR3 profiling. TCRdb passed the reads through MiXCR, listing each CDR3 protein once. The table shows some 150,000 distinct CDR3 sequences, with 40% to 45% occurring only once. Turning to this clonotype: Its cognate antigen is unknown.

V shed 5 bases and J 2 bases; nucleotides not matched to a gene: 4. Germline V gives CDR1 DFQATT, CDR2 SNEGSKA (reference sequence). The CDR3 extends over 14 amino acids. The chain links TRBV20-1 to TRBJ2-4; 9 bases fit TRBD1. This clonotype was obtained from a human donor in good health, serving as a control. Sequencing used sorted CD4+, CD8+, or CD8+CD57+ T cells (not recorded which) from PBMCs. This CDR3 is CSASTGGTKNIQYF. CDR3 nucleotides: TGCAGTGCTTCGACAGGGGGGACCAAAAACATTCAGTACTTC.